This entry features one T cell receptor (beta chain) sequence. Antigen unknown. This CDR3 has 14 amino acids. Per germline, CDR1 SGHDT and CDR2 YYEEEE. Trimming stripped 1 base from V and 2 bases from J, with 10 bases between. This sample is part of a study of T cell responses to AZD1222 COVID-19 vaccine. The study, taken as a whole, reports: Donor demographics were predominantly white British with a female majority; clonal diversity may be underestimated. A reported finding is that nearly half of spike-specific TCRs target unmutated variant regions. The number of AZD1222 recipients seropositive at baseline was only 6 or 7. At 160-218 and 743-854, vaccine-associated CD4 TCRs were dominant, and they spanned spike.

Assay: immunoSEQ multiplex PCR; the TCRdb copy retains only in-frame clones and omits some. The sample has roughly 130,000 clones; approximately 90% are singletons. The material sequenced was peripheral blood, taken on day 0 of AZD1222 vaccination. This sequence joins TRBV5-6 and TRBJ2-7; D is uncertain. The receptor's source is an adult in good health. CDR3 residues: CASSLRLATYEQYF. The CDR3 DNA reads as TGTGCCAGCAGCTTGCGGTTAGCCACCTACGAGCAGTACTTC.